This TCR beta chain was sequenced during a study of T cells after yellow fever vaccination. MiXCR, applied by TCRdb to the 5' RACE reads, yields one record per CDR3 protein. The sample lists over 10,000 distinct CDR3 sequences; 4% to 6% were seen once. This clonotype was counted at least ten times. This receptor was taken from a man between 25 and 39 years old who received the YFV17D yellow fever vaccine. This sample comprised PBMCs, either bulk or a sorted T-cell subset (CD4+, CD8+, memory, or dextramer-sorted; not recorded which), obtained 45 days after the yellow fever booster vaccination.

CDR3 sequence (DNA): TGTGCCAGCAGCTTATCCAGCGGGAGGTTCGATGAGCAGTTCTTC. Translating gives CASSLSSGRFDEQFF. The chain uses TRBV7-2 and TRBJ2-1; 9 positions agree with TRBD2. This CDR3 contains 15 residues. The V and J ends lost 2 bases and 8 bases, in that order; junction bases with no gene match: 7. Germline-derived CDR1 and CDR2 are SGHTA and FQGNSA.